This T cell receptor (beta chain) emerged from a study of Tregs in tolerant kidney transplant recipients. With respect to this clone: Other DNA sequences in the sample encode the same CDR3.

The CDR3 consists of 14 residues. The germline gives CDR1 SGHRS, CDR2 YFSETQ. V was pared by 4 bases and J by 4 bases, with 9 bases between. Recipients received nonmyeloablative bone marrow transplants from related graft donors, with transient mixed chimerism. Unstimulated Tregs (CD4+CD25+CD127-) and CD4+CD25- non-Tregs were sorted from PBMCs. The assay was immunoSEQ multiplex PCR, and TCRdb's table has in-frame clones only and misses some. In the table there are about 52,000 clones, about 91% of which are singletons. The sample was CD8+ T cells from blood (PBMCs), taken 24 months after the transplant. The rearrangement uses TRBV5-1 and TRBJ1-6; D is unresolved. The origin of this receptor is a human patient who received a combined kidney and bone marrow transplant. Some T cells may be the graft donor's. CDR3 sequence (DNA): TGCGCCAGCAGCCTGACCGGGTATAATTCACCCCTCCACTTT. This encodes CASSLTGYNSPLHF.